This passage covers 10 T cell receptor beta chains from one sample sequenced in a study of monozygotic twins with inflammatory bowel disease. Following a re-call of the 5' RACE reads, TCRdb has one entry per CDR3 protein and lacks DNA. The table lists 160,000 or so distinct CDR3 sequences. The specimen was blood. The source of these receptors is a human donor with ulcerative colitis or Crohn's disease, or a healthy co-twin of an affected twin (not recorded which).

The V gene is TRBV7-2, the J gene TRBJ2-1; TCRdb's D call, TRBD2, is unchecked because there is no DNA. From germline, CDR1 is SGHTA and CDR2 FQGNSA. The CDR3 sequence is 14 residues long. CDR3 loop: CASSPGTSGRARFF. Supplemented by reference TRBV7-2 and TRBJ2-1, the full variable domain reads GAGVSQSPSNKVTEKGKDVELRCDPISGHTALYWYRQSLGQGLEFLIYFQGNSAPDKSGLPSDRFSAERTGGSVSTLTIQRTQQEDSAVYLCASSPGTSGRARFFGPGTRLTVL.

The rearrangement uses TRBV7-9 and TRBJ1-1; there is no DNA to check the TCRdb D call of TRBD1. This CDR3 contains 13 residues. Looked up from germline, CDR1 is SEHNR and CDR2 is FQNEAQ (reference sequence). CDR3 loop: CASSRMGQIEAFF.

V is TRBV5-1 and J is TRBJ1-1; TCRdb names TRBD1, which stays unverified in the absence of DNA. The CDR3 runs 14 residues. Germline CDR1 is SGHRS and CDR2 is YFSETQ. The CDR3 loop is CASRRSGGKTEAFF.

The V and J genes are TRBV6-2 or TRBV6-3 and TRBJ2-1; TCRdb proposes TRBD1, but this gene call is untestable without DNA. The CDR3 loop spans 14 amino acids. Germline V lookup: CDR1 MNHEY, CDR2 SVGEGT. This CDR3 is CASSPPGEADEQFF.

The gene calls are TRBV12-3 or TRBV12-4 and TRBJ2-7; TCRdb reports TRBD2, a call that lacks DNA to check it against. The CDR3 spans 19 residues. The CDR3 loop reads CASSPGLAEALEAPYEQYF.

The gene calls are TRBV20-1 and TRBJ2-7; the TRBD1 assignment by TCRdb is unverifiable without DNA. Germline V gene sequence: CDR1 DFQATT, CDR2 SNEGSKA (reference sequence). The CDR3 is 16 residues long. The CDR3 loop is CSARDQRGTGGYEQYF.

The CDR3 sequence: CASSRLPEDEAFF. The V gene is TRBV11-2, the J gene TRBJ1-1. CDR3 length: 13 amino acids. From germline, CDR1 is SGHAT and CDR2 FQNNGV.

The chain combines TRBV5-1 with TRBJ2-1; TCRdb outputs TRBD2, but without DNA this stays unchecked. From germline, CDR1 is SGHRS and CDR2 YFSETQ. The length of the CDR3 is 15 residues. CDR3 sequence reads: CASALDYGVSNEQFF.

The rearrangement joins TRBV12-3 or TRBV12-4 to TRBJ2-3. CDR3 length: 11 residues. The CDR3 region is CASRYTDTQYF.

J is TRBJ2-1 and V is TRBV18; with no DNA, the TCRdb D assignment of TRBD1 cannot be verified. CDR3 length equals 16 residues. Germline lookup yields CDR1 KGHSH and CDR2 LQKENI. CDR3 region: CASSPPWERSWEEQFF.